These 3 T cell receptor beta chains came from one sample sequenced in a study of cytomegalovirus exposure and HLA in healthy donors. The primer mix had 60 Vbeta and 13 Jbeta primers. Sequencing used immunoSEQ multiplex PCR; TCRdb keeps in-frame clones, though not all of them. This sample has about 160,000 clones, with around 85% found just once. Source material: PBMCs. The receptors shown here come from a boy aged 2 to 10 in good health and CMV-seronegative.

The chain couples TRBV27 to TRBJ2-7, with D possibly TRBD2 on 6 matching bases. Per germline, CDR1 MNHEY and CDR2 SMNVEV (reference sequence). The germline V and J ends were trimmed by 0 bases and 0 bases, with 9 bases remaining between them. This CDR3 has 15 amino acids. In nucleotides, the CDR3 is TGTGCCAGCAGTTTATCGGAGGGGAGCTCCTACGAGCAGTACGTC. Protein sequence: CASSLSEGSSYEQYV.

This chain uses TRBV28 with TRBJ2-6, with TRBD1 matching 10 bases. The CDR3 is made up of 17 amino acids. J gave up 11 bases and V 8 bases, and 18 bases lay outside the gene matches. Germline values: CDR1 MDHEN, CDR2 SYDVKM. Here the CDR3 reads CASGPRVTGGLVYVLTF. CDR3 DNA: TGTGCCAGCGGTCCCCGGGTGACAGGGGGCTTGGTCTACGTCCTGACTTTC.

The CDR3: CASSLDGQGNTEAFF. CDR3 DNA: TGCGCCAGCAGCTTGGACGGCCAGGGAAACACTGAAGCTTTCTTT. V usage is TRBV5-1 and J usage is TRBJ1-1; TRBD1 is a possible D gene (5 bases). Per the germline V gene, CDR1 is SGHRS and CDR2 is YFSETQ. V dropped 0 bases and J dropped 2 bases, with 11 bases sitting between them. CDR3 length: 15 amino acids. The full variable domain, its missing parts supplied by reference TRBV5-1 and TRBJ1-1, is KAGVTQTPRYLIKTRGQQVTLSCSPISGHRSVSWYQQTPGQGLQFLFEYFSETQRNKGNFPGRFSGRQFSNSRSEMNVSTLELGDSALYLCASSLDGQGNTEAFFGQGTRLTVV.